This T cell receptor (beta chain) was identified in a study of cytotoxic CD8 clonotypes in ibrutinib-treated CLL. The overall study: Samples yielded averages of some 240,000 productive templates and fewer than 95,000 productive rearrangements.

Libraries were prepared by immunoSEQ multiplex PCR; TCRdb keeps only in-frame clonotypes and omits some of them. The sample lists more than 35,000 clones, 71% occurring once. The CDR3 is made up of 17 amino acids. Sequencing was performed on PBMCs, taken at disease progression, from a patient treated with ibrutinib. This TCR derives from a human donor with chronic lymphocytic leukemia. The chain combines TRBV12-1 with TRBJ1-3. TRBV12-1 is annotated as a pseudogene. The CDR3 coding sequence is TGTGCCAGCAGCTCCCACCGGGGGCCCCACTCTGGAAACACCATATATTTT. As protein: CASSSHRGPHSGNTIYF.